These 20 T cell receptor beta chains were sequenced from one sample in a study of OX40 agonist ivuxolimab in advanced cancers. Profiled with immunoSEQ multiplex PCR; TCRdb holds only in-frame clones, not every one. The data show about 50,000 clones, with approximately 86% seen just once and around 15% held by the top ten. The specimen comprised CD4+ or CD8+ T cells sorted from blood, sampled in a trial of the OX40 agonist ivuxolimab. These TCRs come from an adult with an advanced solid tumor such as melanoma, head and neck, liver or kidney cancer.

The chain uses TRBV9 and TRBJ1-4; 7 positions agree with TRBD1. Per germline, CDR1 SGDLS and CDR2 YYNGEE. V lost 4 bases to trimming and J lost 3 bases; unmatched junction nucleotides: 6. The CDR3 spans 15 residues. As DNA, the CDR3 is TGTGCCAGCAGCACCACCGGGACAGCTAATGAAAAACTGTTTTTT. Encoded protein: CASSTTGTANEKLFF.

V is TRBV28 and J is TRBJ1-4; tentatively, D is TRBD1 (5 bases). Trimming removed 6 bases from V and 8 bases from J, with 16 bases in between. The CDR3 contains 14 residues. Germline CDR1 reads MDHEN; CDR2 reads SYDVKM. The CDR3 is CASSRAGSGEKLFF. In DNA, the CDR3 is TGTGCCAGCAGCAGGGCGGGAAGCGGAGAAAAACTGTTTTTT.

This chain links TRBV2 with TRBJ2-1; the match to TRBD2 covers 10 bases. The CDR3 is made up of 16 amino acids. V gave up 3 bases and J gave up 9 bases; unmatched junction bases: 11. Germline V gene lookup returns CDR1 SNHLY and CDR2 FYNNEI. The CDR3 here is CASSEGLAGDQGEQFF. In nucleotides, the CDR3 is TGTGCCAGCAGTGAGGGTCTAGCGGGAGATCAGGGTGAGCAGTTCTTC.

Concerning this clone itself: This specimen includes other DNA sequences encoding the same CDR3. This chain joins TRBV19 and TRBJ1-4; 9 bases are shared with TRBD1. Per germline, CDR1 LNHDA and CDR2 SQIVND (reference sequence). The length of the CDR3 is 15 residues. After removal of 6 bases from V and 5 bases from J, the junction contained 7 bases not matched to a gene. Here the CDR3 DNA reads TGTGCCAGTAGCGTGTCCGGGACAGGGAATGAAAAACTGTTTTTT. It translates to CASSVSGTGNEKLFF.

The chain employs TRBV5-1 and TRBJ1-2; 7 bases map to TRBD1. With 4 bases clipped from V and 5 bases from J, the junction kept 8 bases outside the gene matches. This CDR3 has 14 amino acids. The germline V gene has CDR1 SGHRS and CDR2 YFSETQ. The CDR3 protein is CASSPRDSQYGYTF. The CDR3 DNA reads TGCGCCAGCAGCCCCAGGGACAGCCAATATGGCTACACCTTC.

The chain employs TRBV5-1 and TRBJ1-2; D is perhaps TRBD1 (5 bases). CDR1 SGHRS and CDR2 YFSETQ come from the germline V gene. CDR3 size: 12 residues. Trimming cost V 9 bases and J 3 bases, with 12 bases left between them. As DNA, the CDR3 is TGCGCCAACAGGATCCCGGACTATGGCTACACCTTC. Its protein product is CANRIPDYGYTF.

This clone occurred a few times. This sequence joins TRBV7-8 and TRBJ1-5, with D possibly TRBD1 on 6 matching bases. Germline CDR1 is SGHVS and CDR2 is FQNEAQ. V gave up 5 bases and J gave up 4 bases, with 18 bases separating them. CDR3 length: 16 residues. The CDR3 loop is CASSIYTGRGNQPQHF. The CDR3 bases are TGTGCCAGCAGCATCTACACAGGGAGGGGGAATCAGCCCCAGCATTTT.

V usage is TRBV5-6 and J usage is TRBJ2-1; D perhaps matches TRBD2 (5 bases). V was shortened by 4 bases and J by 0 bases, with 20 bases between the two germline ends. From germline, CDR1 is SGHDT and CDR2 YYEEEE. The CDR3 length is 18 residues. The CDR3 is CASSPLGGGLSSYNEQFF. The DNA of the CDR3 is TGTGCCAGCAGCCCCTTAGGTGGCGGGTTGAGCTCCTACAATGAGCAGTTCTTC.

In this sample, this clone turned up once. The chain carries TRBV5-6 and TRBJ2-1; the match to TRBD2 covers 7 bases. The CDR3 totals 15 residues. Germline V gene sequence: CDR1 SGHDT, CDR2 YYEEEE. V lost 1 base and J lost 9; bases outside the gene matches: 10. The CDR3: CASSLSFIGRAEQFF. The CDR3 region has the DNA TGTGCCAGCAGCTTGAGCTTTATAGGGAGGGCTGAGCAGTTCTTC.

The V gene is TRBV11-3, the J gene TRBJ2-2; 9 bases are a match to TRBD1. The CDR3 is 14 residues long. Germline CDR1 is SGHNT and CDR2 is YENEEA. V shed 8 bases and J 3 bases; nucleotides not matched to a gene: 4. CDR3 in amino acids: CASSRDRDTGELFF. The CDR3 coding sequence is TGTGCCAGCTCCCGGGACAGGGACACCGGGGAGCTGTTTTTT.

The table lists this clone with a count of one. The chain carries TRBV28 and TRBJ2-6; D is ambiguous. V was pared by 5 bases and J by 0 bases, with 8 bases between. The CDR3 is made up of 15 amino acids. Germline V gives CDR1 MDHEN, CDR2 SYDVKM. Here the CDR3 reads CASSPNYSGANVLTF. CDR3 bases: TGTGCCAGCAGTCCCAACTACTCTGGGGCCAACGTCCTGACTTTC.

The gene calls are TRBV27 and TRBJ1-5; 7 nucleotides align to TRBD1. Germline CDR1 reads MNHEY; CDR2 reads SMNVEV (reference sequence). The CDR3 is 16 amino acids. Germline trimming cut 4 bases from V and 3 bases from J; bases unmatched to any gene: 9. The CDR3: CASSSRRDSFNQPQHF. As DNA, the CDR3 is TGTGCCAGCAGTTCCCGACGGGACAGCTTCAATCAGCCCCAGCATTTT.

V is TRBV19 and J is TRBJ2-7; D is undetermined. The germline CDR1 and CDR2 sequences are LNHDA and SQIVND (reference sequence). This CDR3 region has 17 residues. Trimming pared 4 bases from V and 3 bases from J, leaving 22 bases between. The DNA of the CDR3 is TGTGCCAGTAGTACCCGTTTTGTGCGGCCACCCCTCTACGAGCAGTACTTC. It encodes CASSTRFVRPPLYEQYF.

The gene calls are TRBV14 and TRBJ1-4; 9 positions match TRBD1. Germline CDR1 reads SGHDN; CDR2 reads FVKESK. V gave up 3 bases and J gave up 7 bases; unmatched junction bases: 15. This CDR3 is built from 18 residues. The CDR3 is CASSHRGQGFSVREKLFF. The CDR3 DNA follows: TGTGCCAGCAGCCATAGGGGACAGGGTTTCTCAGTGCGTGAAAAACTGTTTTTT. The complete variable domain, with remaining parts taken from reference TRBV14 and TRBJ1-4, reads EAGVTQFPSHSVIEKGQTVTLRCDPISGHDNLYWYRRVMGKEIKFLLHFVKESKQDESGMPNNRFLAERTGGTYSTLKVQPAELEDSGVYFCASSHRGQGFSVREKLFFGSGTQLSVL.

This chain uses TRBV5-6 with TRBJ2-1, with D possibly TRBD1 on 5 matching bases. The CDR3 contains 16 residues. The germline CDR1 and CDR2 sequences are SGHDT and YYEEEE. The V gene lost 0 bases and the J gene lost 6 bases, with 16 bases spanning the gap. The CDR3 sequence is CASSLGDRGFGNEQFF. As DNA, the CDR3 is TGTGCCAGCAGCTTGGGCGATAGGGGTTTTGGCAATGAGCAGTTCTTC.

V usage is TRBV5-1 and J usage is TRBJ2-3; the match to TRBD1 covers 8 bases. Germline loops: CDR1 SGHRS, CDR2 YFSETQ. The J segment lost 1 base and the V segment lost 7 bases, leaving 5 bases of the junction unmatched. CDR3 length equals 14 residues. CDR3 nucleotides: TGCGCCAGCTCGGGACAGGCAGGCACAGATACGCAGTATTTT. It translates to CASSGQAGTDTQYF.

J is TRBJ2-7 and V is TRBV6-1; no firm D call. Germline V CDR1 and CDR2: MNHNS, SASEGT. Trimming shortened V by 6 bases and J by 0 bases, and 9 bases separated the two germline ends. The CDR3 runs to 13 residues. CDR3 loop: CASREHPSYEQYF. CDR3 DNA sequence: TGTGCCAGCAGGGAACATCCCTCCTACGAGCAGTACTTC.

The chain recombines TRBV5-5 with TRBJ2-5; 9 bases match TRBD1. V gave up 1 base and J gave up 4 bases; unmatched junction bases: 8. Germline CDR1 reads SGHKS; CDR2 reads YYEKEE (reference sequence). The CDR3 runs 16 residues. The CDR3 loop is CASSLYLDRGAETQYF. CDR3 DNA sequence: TGTGCCAGCAGCTTGTATCTGGACAGGGGTGCAGAGACCCAGTACTTC.

The chain carries TRBV25-1 and TRBJ2-7; 9 positions agree with TRBD1. The V gene's germline CDR1 is MGHDK and CDR2 SYGVNS. V was pared by 4 bases and J by 1 base, with 2 bases of the junction left unmatched. The CDR3 has 14 residues. Here the CDR3 DNA reads TGTGCCAGCAGTGTAGGACAGGGGTCCTACGAGCAGTACTTC. Translation: CASSVGQGSYEQYF.

This chain uses TRBV30 with TRBJ2-1; D perhaps matches TRBD1 (5 bases). This CDR3 is built from 14 residues. Trimming left V 4 bases short and J 9 bases short, with 19 bases between. Germline CDR1 and CDR2: GTSNPN and SVGIG (reference sequence). The chain's CDR3 is CAWISFQGIGEQFF. In nucleotides, the CDR3 is TGTGCCTGGATCTCGTTTCAGGGAATTGGTGAGCAGTTCTTC. The variable domain in full, completed from reference TRBV30 and TRBJ2-1, reads SQTIHQWPATLVQPVGSPLSLECTVEGTSNPNLYWYRQAAGRGLQLLFYSVGIGQISSEVPQNLSASRPQDRQFILSSKKLLLSDSGFYLCAWISFQGIGEQFFGPGTRLTVL.